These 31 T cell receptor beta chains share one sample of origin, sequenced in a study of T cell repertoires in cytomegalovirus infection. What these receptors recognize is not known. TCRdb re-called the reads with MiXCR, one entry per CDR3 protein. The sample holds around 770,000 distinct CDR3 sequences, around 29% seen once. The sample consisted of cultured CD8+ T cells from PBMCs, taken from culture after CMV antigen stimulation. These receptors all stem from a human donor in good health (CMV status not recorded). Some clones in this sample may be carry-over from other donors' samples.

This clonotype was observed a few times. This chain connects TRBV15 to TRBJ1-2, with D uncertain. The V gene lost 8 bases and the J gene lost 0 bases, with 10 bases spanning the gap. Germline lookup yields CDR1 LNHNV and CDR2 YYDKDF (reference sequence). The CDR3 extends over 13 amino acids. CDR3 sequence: CATGTTTNYGYTF. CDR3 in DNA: TGTGCCACCGGAACAACAACTAACTATGGCTACACCTTC.

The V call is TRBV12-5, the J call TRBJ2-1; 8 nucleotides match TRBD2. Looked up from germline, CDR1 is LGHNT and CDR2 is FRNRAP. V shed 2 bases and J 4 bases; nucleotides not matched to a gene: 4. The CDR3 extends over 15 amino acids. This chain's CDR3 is CASGLTGGKYNEQFF. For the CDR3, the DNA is TGTGCTAGTGGTTTGACGGGGGGGAAGTACAATGAGCAGTTCTTC.

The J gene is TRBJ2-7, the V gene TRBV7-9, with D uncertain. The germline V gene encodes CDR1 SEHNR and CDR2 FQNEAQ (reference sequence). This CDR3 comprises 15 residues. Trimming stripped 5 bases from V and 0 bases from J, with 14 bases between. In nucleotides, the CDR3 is TGTGCCAGCAGCCCGTCCGACGGACCCTCCTACGAGCAGTACTTC. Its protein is CASSPSDGPSYEQYF.

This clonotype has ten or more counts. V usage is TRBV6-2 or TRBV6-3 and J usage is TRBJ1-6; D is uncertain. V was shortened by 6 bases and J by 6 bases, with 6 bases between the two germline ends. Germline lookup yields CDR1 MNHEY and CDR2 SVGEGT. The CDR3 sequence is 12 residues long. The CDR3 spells CASREPNSPLHF. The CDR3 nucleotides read TGTGCCAGCAGAGAACCTAATTCACCCCTCCACTTT.

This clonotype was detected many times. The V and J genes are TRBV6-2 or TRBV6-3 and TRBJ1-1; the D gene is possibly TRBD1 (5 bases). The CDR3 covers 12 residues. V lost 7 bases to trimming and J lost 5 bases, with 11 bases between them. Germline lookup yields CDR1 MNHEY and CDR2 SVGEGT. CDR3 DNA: TGTGCCAGCACTCGGGGCAGGACTGAAGCTTTCTTT. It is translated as CASTRGRTEAFF.

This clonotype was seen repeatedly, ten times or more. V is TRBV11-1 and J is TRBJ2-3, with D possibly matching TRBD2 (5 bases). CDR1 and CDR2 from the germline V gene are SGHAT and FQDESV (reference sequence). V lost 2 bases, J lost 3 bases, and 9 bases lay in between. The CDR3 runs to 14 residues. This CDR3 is CASSLRSGTDTQYF. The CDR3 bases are TGTGCCAGCAGCTTACGGAGCGGAACAGATACGCAGTATTTT.

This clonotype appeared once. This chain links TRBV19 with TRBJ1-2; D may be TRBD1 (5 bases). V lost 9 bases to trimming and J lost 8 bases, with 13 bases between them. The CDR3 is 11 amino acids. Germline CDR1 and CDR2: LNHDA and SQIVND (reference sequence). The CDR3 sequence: CASRALEGYTF. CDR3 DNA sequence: TGTGCCAGCAGGGCCCTGGAGGGCTACACCTTC.

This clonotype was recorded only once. CDR3 amino acids: CASRYRDRGYEQYV. The DNA of the CDR3 is TGTGCCAGCAGGTACCGGGACAGGGGTTACGAGCAGTACGTC. The V call is TRBV6-6, the J call TRBJ2-7; TRBD1 agrees at 10 bases. The V gene's germline CDR1 is MNHNY and CDR2 SVGAGI (reference sequence). Trimming removed 6 bases from V and 4 bases from J; junction bases left unmatched: 6. This CDR3 spans 14 amino acids.

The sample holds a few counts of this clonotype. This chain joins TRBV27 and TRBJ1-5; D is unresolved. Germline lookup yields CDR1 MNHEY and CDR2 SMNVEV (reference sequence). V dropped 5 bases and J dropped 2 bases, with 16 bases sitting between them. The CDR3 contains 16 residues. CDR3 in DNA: TGTGCCAGCAGTGATACGGGGTCGTGGGGCAATCAGCCCCAGCATTTT. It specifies CASSDTGSWGNQPQHF.

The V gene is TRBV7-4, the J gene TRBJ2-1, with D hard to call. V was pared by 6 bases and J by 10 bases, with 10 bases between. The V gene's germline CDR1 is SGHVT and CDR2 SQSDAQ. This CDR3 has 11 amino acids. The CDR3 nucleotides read TGTGCCAGCAGGCTAAATCGGGAGCAGTTCTTC. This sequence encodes CASRLNREQFF.

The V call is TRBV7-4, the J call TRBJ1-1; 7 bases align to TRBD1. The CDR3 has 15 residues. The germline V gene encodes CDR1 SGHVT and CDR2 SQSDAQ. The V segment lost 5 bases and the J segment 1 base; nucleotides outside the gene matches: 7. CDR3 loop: CASSQSDRSNTEAFF. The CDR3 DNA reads TGTGCCAGCAGCCAATCGGACAGGTCGAACACTGAAGCTTTCTTT.

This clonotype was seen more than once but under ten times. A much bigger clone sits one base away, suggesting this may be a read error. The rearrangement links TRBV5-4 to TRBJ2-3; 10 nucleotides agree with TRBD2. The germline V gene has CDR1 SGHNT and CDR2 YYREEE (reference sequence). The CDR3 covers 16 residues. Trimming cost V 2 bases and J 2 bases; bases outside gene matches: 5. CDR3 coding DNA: TGTGCCAGCAGCTTAGTTAGCGGGGGGCCCACAGATACGCAGTATTTT. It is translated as CASSLVSGGPTDTQYF.

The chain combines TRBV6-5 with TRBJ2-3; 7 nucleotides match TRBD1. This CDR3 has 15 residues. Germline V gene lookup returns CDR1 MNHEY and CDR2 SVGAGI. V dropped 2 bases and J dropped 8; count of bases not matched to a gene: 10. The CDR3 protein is CASSYRDRERGTQYF. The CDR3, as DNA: TGTGCCAGCAGTTACCGAGACAGGGAGAGGGGTACGCAGTATTTT.

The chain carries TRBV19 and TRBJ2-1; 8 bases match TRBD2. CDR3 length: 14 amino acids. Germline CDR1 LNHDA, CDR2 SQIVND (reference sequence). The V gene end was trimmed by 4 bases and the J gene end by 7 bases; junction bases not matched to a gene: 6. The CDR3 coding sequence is TGTGCCAGTAGTAACTTCGGGGGGGAAAATGAGCAGTTCTTC. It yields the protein CASSNFGGENEQFF.

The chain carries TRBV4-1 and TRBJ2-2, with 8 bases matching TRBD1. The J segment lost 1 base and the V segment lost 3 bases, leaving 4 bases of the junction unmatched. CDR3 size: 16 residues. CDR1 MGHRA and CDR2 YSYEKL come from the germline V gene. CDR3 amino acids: CASSQTGALNTGELFF. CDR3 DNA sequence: TGCGCCAGCAGCCAGACAGGGGCGTTGAACACCGGGGAGCTGTTTTTT.

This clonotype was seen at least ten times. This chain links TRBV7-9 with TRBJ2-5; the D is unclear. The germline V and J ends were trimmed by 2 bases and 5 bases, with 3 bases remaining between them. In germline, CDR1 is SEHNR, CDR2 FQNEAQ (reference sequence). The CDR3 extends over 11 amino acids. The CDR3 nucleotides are TGTGCCAGCAGCTTAAGCGAGACCCAGTACTTC. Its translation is CASSLSETQYF.

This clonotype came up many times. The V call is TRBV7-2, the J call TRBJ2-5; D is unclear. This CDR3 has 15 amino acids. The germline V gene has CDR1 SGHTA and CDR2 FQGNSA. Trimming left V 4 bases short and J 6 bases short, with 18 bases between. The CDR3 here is CASSSGRRGGQTQYF. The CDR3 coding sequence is TGTGCCAGCAGCTCCGGGCGACGAGGCGGACAGACCCAGTACTTC.

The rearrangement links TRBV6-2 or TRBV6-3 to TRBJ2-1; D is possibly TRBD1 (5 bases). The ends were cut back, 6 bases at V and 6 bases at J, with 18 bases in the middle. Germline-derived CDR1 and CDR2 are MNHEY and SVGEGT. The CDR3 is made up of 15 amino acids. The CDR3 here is CASSPVYSTGNEQFF. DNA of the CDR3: TGTGCCAGCAGCCCCGTGTACTCCACAGGCAATGAGCAGTTCTTC.

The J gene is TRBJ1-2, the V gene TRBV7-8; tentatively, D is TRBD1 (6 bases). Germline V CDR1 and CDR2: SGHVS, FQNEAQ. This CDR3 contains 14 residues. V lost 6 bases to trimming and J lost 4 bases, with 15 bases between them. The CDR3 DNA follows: TGTGCCAGCAGGGGAGCTACAGGGACCTATGGCTACACCTTC. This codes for CASRGATGTYGYTF.

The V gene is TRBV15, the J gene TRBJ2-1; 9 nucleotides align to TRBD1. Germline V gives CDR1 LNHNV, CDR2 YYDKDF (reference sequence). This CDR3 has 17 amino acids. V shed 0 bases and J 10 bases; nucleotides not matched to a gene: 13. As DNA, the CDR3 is TGTGCCACCAGCAGAGATCGAGGGACAGGGCCCTCAGGGGAGCAGTTCTTC. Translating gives CATSRDRGTGPSGEQFF.

CDR3 residues: CASSVVGTYEQYF. The CDR3 nucleotides are TGTGCCAGCAGCGTGGTAGGGACCTACGAGCAGTACTTC. J is TRBJ2-7 and V is TRBV7-9; D gene uncertain. Per germline, CDR1 SEHNR and CDR2 FQNEAQ (reference sequence). The CDR3 totals 13 residues. Trimming removed 5 bases from V and 2 bases from J, with 10 bases in between.

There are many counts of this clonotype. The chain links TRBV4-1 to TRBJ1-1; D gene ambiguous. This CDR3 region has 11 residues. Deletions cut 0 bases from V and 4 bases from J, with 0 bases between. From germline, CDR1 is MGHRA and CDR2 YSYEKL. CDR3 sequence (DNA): TGCGCCAGCAGCCAAGACACTGAAGCTTTCTTT. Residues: CASSQDTEAFF.

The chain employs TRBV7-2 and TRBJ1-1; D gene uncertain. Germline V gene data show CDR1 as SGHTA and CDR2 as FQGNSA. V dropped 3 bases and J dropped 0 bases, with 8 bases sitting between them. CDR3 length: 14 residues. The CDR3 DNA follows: TGTGCCAGCAGCTTGGGCATTCTGAACACTGAAGCTTTCTTT. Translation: CASSLGILNTEAFF.

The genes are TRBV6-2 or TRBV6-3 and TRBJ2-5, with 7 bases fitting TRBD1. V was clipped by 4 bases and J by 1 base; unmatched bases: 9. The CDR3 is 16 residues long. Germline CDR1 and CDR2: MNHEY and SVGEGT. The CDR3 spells CASSWDSGAFQETQYF. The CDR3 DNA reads TGTGCCAGCAGTTGGGACAGTGGGGCGTTCCAAGAGACCCAGTACTTC.

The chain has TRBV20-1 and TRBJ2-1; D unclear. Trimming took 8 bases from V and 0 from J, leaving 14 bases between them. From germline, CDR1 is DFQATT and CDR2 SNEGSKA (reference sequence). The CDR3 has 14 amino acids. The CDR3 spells CSFPGPISYNEQFF. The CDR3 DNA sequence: TGCAGTTTTCCGGGTCCTATCTCCTACAATGAGCAGTTCTTC.

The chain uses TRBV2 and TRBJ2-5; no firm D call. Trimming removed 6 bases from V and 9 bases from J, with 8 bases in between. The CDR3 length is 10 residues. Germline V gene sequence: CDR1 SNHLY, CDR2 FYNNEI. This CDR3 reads CASSLVSQYF. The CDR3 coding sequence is TGTGCCAGCAGCCTCGTGTCCCAGTACTTC.

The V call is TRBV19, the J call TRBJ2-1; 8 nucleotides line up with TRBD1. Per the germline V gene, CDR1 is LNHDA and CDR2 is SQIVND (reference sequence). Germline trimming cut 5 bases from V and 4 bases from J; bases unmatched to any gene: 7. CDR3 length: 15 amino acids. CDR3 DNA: TGTGCCAGTAGTCTGGGACAGGACCTATACAATGAGCAGTTCTTC. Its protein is CASSLGQDLYNEQFF.

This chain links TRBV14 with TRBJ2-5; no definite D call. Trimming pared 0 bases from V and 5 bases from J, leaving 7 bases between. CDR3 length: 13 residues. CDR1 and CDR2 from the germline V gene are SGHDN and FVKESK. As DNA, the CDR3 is TGTGCCAGCAGCCAAGAACACAAGGAGACCCAGTACTTC. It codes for CASSQEHKETQYF. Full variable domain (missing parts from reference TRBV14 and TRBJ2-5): EAGVTQFPSHSVIEKGQTVTLRCDPISGHDNLYWYRRVMGKEIKFLLHFVKESKQDESGMPNNRFLAERTGGTYSTLKVQPAELEDSGVYFCASSQEHKETQYFGPGTRLLVL.

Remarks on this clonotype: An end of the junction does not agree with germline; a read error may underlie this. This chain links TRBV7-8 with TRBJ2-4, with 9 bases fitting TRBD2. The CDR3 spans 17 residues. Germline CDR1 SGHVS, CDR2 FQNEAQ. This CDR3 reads CAGSQVAGASAKNIQYF. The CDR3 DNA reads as TGTGCCGGCAGCCAAGTAGCGGGGGCCAGCGCCAAAAACATTCAGTACTTC.

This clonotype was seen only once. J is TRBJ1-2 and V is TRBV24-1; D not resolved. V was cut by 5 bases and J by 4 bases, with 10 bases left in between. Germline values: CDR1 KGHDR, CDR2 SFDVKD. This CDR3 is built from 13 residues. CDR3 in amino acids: CATSVGPGYGYTF. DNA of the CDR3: TGTGCCACCAGTGTTGGCCCCGGCTATGGCTACACCTTC.

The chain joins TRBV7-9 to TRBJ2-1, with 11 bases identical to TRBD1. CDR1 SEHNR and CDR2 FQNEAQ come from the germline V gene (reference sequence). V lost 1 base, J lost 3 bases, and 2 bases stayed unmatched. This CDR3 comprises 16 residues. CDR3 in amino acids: CASSLVGTGGYNEQFF. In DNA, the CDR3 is TGTGCCAGCAGCTTAGTTGGGACAGGGGGCTACAATGAGCAGTTCTTC.